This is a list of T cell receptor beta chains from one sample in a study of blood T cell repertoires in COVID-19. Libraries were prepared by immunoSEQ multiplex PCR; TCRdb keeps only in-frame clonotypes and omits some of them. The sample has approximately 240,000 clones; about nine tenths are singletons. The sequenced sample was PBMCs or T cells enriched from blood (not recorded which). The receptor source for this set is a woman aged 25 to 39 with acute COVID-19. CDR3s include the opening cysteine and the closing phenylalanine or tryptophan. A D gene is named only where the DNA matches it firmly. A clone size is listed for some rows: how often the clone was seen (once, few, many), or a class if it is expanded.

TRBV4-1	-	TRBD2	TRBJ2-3	TGCGCCAGCAGGCAGGTTGCCGGGGGGGCGAAGACAGATACGCAGTATTTT	CASRQVAGGAKTDTQYF
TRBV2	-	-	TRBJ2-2	TGTGCCAGCAGTGTCCCCGCATGGGGGGTCTTGACCGGGGAGCTGTTTTTT	CASSVPAWGVLTGELFF
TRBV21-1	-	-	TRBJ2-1	TGTGCCAGCCGGAGCTTAGGACAGGGGGACAATGAGCAGTTCTTC	CASRSLGQGDNEQFF
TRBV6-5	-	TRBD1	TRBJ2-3	TGTGCCAGCAGAGACAGGGGGCACGATACGCAGTATTTT	CASRDRGHDTQYF
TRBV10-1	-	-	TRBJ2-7	TGCGCCAGCAACTTTAGGGGTCCGGGCTTATTCTACGAGCAGTACTTC	CASNFRGPGLFYEQYF
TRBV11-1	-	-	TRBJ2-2	TGTGCCAGCAGTACATTCACGGGGAGATCCTCCGGGGAGCTGTTTTTT	CASSTFTGRSSGELFF
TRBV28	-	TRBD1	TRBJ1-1	TGTGCCAGCAGTTCGCCCGGGACAGGGAGAACTGAAGCTTTCTTT	CASSSPGTGRTEAFF
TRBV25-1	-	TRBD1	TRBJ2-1	TGTGCCAGCAGTGAATTTAGGGGGCCCTACTACAATGAGCAGTTCTTC	CASSEFRGPYYNEQFF
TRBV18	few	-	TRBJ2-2	TGTGCCAGCTCACCCACAGGGAAGGACACCGGGGAGCTGTTTTTT	CASSPTGKDTGELFF
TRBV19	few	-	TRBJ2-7	TGTGCCAGTAGCCAGACAAGAGGGCGCGGAAGCTACGAGCAGTACTTC	CASSQTRGRGSYEQYF
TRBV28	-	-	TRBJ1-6	TGTGCCAGCAGTTTTACCGAGAGCTCCTATAATTCACCCCTCCACTTT	CASSFTESSYNSPLHF
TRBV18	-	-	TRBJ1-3	TGTGCCAGCTCACCACCGCTCGGGATTCACTCTGGAAACACCATATATTTT	CASSPPLGIHSGNTIYF
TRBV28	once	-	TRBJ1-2	TGTGCCTCCTACGGTCTACAGGGCCAGGGTGGCTATGGCTACACCTTC	CASYGLQGQGGYGYTF
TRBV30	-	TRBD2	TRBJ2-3	TGTGCCTACCTAGCGGGGGGGGGAGATACGCAGTATTTT	CAYLAGGGDTQYF
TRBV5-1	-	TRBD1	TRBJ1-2	TGCGCCAGCAGCCAGGACAGGGCCTATGGCTACACCTTC	CASSQDRAYGYTF
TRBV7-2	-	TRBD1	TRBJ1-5	TGTGCCAGCAGCTTAGCGGGTAGGACAGGTAGCAATCAGCCCCAGCATTTT	CASSLAGRTGSNQPQHF
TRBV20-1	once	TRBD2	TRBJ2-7	TGCAGTGCTAGTTTTAGCGGGTGGACCTACGAGCAGTACTTC	CSASFSGWTYEQYF
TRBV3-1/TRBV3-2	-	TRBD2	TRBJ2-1	TGTGCCAGCAGCCAAGATGGTACTAGCGGGCCTCGAGATGAGCAGTTCTTC	CASSQDGTSGPRDEQFF
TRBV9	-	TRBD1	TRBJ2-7	TGTGCCAGCAGCGTAGACTCGGGACAGGGGTTCTACGAGCAGTACTTC	CASSVDSGQGFYEQYF
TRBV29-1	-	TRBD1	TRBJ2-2	TGCAGCGTGAGACCGACAGGGGTTACCGGGGAGCTGTTTTTT	CSVRPTGVTGELFF